This is a list of T cell receptor beta chains from one sample in a study of technical replicates of blood from a few donors. Assay: immunoSEQ multiplex PCR; the TCRdb copy retains only in-frame clones and omits some. The data contain approximately 90,000 clones, about 96% of them seen just once; the ten biggest clones take up 0.25% to 0.3%. The specimen was T cells isolated from PBMCs. These receptors all stem from a human donor in good health. Each CDR3 is given with its conserved first and last residue. D genes are given only for firm matches. The size field is filled for only some rows; it gives once, few, many or a size class.

.,TRBV5-1,TRBJ2-7,.,TGCGCCAGCAGCTTGGCGAACTCAGGGGACGAGCAGTACTTC,CASSLANSGDEQYF
.,TRBV30,TRBJ1-1,.,TGTGCCTGGAGTTTGGCGGCGGGGACTGAAGCTTTCTTT,CAWSLAAGTEAFF
.,TRBV27,TRBJ2-2,.,TGTGCCAGCAGTACGACGGGGTGGGCCGGGGAGCTGTTTTTT,CASSTTGWAGELFF
once,TRBV19,TRBJ2-7,TRBD1,TGTGCCAGTATGGATGGAGGGACAGGGGCAAGCGAGCAGTACTTC,CASMDGGTGASEQYF
once,TRBV6-1,TRBJ2-1,.,TGTGCCAGCAGTGCTTACAGTAACACCTACAATGAGCAGTTCTTC,CASSAYSNTYNEQFF
.,TRBV7-9,TRBJ2-7,TRBD1,TGTGCCAGCAGCTTATGGGACAGCTCCTACGAGCAGTACTTC,CASSLWDSSYEQYF
once,TRBV15,TRBJ2-7,TRBD1,TGTGCCACCAGCAGAGATAGGGGGCGCGAGCAGTACTTC,CATSRDRGREQYF
.,TRBV19,TRBJ1-1,TRBD1,TGTGCCAGTAGTGACAGGGGGCGTGAGGCTTTCTTT,CASSDRGREAFF
.,TRBV7-9,TRBJ1-1,.,TGTGCCAGCAGCCCCATTGGGAGGACTGAAGCTTTCTTT,CASSPIGRTEAFF
.,TRBV18,TRBJ2-7,TRBD1,TGTGCCAGCTCACTGACAGGACAGGCTACCTACGAGCAGTACTTC,CASSLTGQATYEQYF
.,TRBV5-8,TRBJ2-2,TRBD2,TGTGCCAGCAGCTTTCTTTCGACTAGCGGGCCTACGAACACCGGGGAGCTGTTTTTT,CASSFLSTSGPTNTGELFF
.,TRBV21-1,TRBJ1-1,.,TGTGCCAGCAGCAAAGTCCAACACATGAACACTGAAGCTTTCTTT,CASSKVQHMNTEAFF
.,TRBV6-5,TRBJ2-7,.,TGTGCCAGCAGGACGGACAGACGTTTACGAGAGTACTTC,CASRTDRRLREYF
.,TRBV7-6,TRBJ2-7,.,TGTGCCAGCAGCCCTGAAGTTAACAGAGGGCTCTACGAGCAGTACTTC,CASSPEVNRGLYEQYF
once,TRBV4-1,TRBJ2-7,TRBD1,TGCGCCAGCAGCCAAGGACAGGGGAAGACCTACGAGCAGTACTTC,CASSQGQGKTYEQYF
.,TRBV28,TRBJ2-7,TRBD2,TGTGCCAGCAGTTTTATCGGGACTAGCTTTCACGAGCAGTACTTC,CASSFIGTSFHEQYF
.,TRBV9,TRBJ1-2,.,TGTGCCAGCAGCCCGCGGATTTTAGGGGACTATGGCTACACCTTC,CASSPRILGDYGYTF
few,TRBV18,TRBJ1-1,.,TGTGCCAGCTCACCACCAATAGGGGTGAACACTGAAGCTTTCTTT,CASSPPIGVNTEAFF
.,TRBV12-5,TRBJ2-4,.,TGTGCTAGTGGTTTGACGGGATTCAACATTCAGTACTTC,CASGLTGFNIQYF
.,TRBV12-5,TRBJ2-5,.,TGTGCTTCGACGAAGGGGGGGAGTGTTCGGGAGACCCAGTACTTC,CASTKGGSVRETQYF
.,TRBV7-3,TRBJ1-2,.,TGTGCCAGCAGCTTAGAGCCTAACTATGGCTACACCTTC,CASSLEPNYGYTF
.,TRBV5-1,TRBJ2-7,TRBD2,TGCGCCAGCAGCTTGGCCGTTAGCGGGGCCACCTACGAGCAGTACTTC,CASSLAVSGATYEQYF
once,TRBV6-1,TRBJ1-1,.,TGTGCCAGCAGTGAACTTAGGGGGAACACTGAAGCTTTCTTT,CASSELRGNTEAFF
.,TRBV10-3,TRBJ2-2,TRBD2,TGTGCCATCAGGCCACTAGCGGGAGGCGGTTCATTCACCGGGGAGCTGTTTTTT,CAIRPLAGGGSFTGELFF
.,TRBV30,TRBJ1-2,.,TGTGCCTGGATCTCGTCCTTGAGCTATGGCTACACCTTC,CAWISSLSYGYTF
.,TRBV5-4,TRBJ1-2,TRBD1,TGTGCCAGCAATAATCCGGCCGGACAGGGCGAGGGCTACACCTTC,CASNNPAGQGEGYTF
.,TRBV28,TRBJ1-2,.,TGTGCCAGCAGTTATACTTCAAACCAGGGCGGCTACACCTTC,CASSYTSNQGGYTF
.,TRBV25-1,TRBJ2-7,.,TGTGCCAGCTCTGGGGCCTCCGTAAGGGAGCAGTACTTC,CASSGASVREQYF
.,TRBV7-9,TRBJ2-1,TRBD1,TGTGCCAGCAGCTCAACCACCGGGACAGGGGGCAATGAGCAGTTCTTC,CASSSTTGTGGNEQFF
few,TRBV9,TRBJ1-1,TRBD1,TGTGCCAGCAGCGGCGATCCGGGGACAGGGAGGGGATTCAAGGACACTGAAGCTTTCTTT,CASSGDPGTGRGFKDTEAFF
.,TRBV7-9,TRBJ2-3,.,TGTGCCAGCAGCACTCGCGGGGGCCTCACAGATACGCAGTATTTT,CASSTRGGLTDTQYF
.,TRBV6-5,TRBJ1-5,.,TGTGCCAGCAGTTACTCAGCGGGGACCTATCAGCCCCAGCATTTT,CASSYSAGTYQPQHF
.,TRBV6-1,TRBJ2-3,.,TGTGCCAGCAGTGCACCTTCTAGCGCCAGCACAGATACGCAGTATTTT,CASSAPSSASTDTQYF
.,TRBV6-5,TRBJ1-1,.,TGTGCCAGCCGTAACGGGTGGAGGAACACTGAAGCTTTCTTT,CASRNGWRNTEAFF
.,TRBV5-1,TRBJ2-7,TRBD1,TGCGCCAGCAGCTTAGGGACAGCCGGACCCTACGAGCAGTACTTC,CASSLGTAGPYEQYF
once,TRBV14,TRBJ1-2,.,TGTGCCAGCAGCCCCGGACGGCTAGCCCTTGGAGGCTACACCTTC,CASSPGRLALGGYTF
.,TRBV7-2,TRBJ2-1,.,TGTGCCAGCAGTAGACCGGGTGAACGCTCCTACAATGAGCAGTTCTTC,CASSRPGERSYNEQFF
.,TRBV28,TRBJ1-1,TRBD1,TGTGCCAGCAGTCTTACCCCCACAGGGGATGAAGCTTTCTTT,CASSLTPTGDEAFF
few,TRBV25-1,TRBJ1-1,TRBD1,TGTGCCAGCAGTGAGCTCGCGACAGGGGAGAACACTGAAGCTTTCTTT,CASSELATGENTEAFF
.,TRBV4-1,TRBJ2-7,TRBD2,TGCGCCAGCAGCCACCCTAGCGGCGAGCAGTACTTC,CASSHPSGEQYF
.,TRBV7-9,TRBJ2-3,.,TGTGCCAGCAGCTTAGTGGCTCGGACAATCCTCAGCACAGATACGCAGTATTTT,CASSLVARTILSTDTQYF
.,TRBV5-4,TRBJ2-7,.,TGTGCCAGCAGCTTGTCAACAGGGAGTGAGTACGAGCAGTACTTC,CASSLSTGSEYEQYF
.,TRBV7-9,TRBJ2-7,TRBD1,TGTGCCAGCATCTCTGGACAGGGGACCCCCTACGAGCAGTACTTC,CASISGQGTPYEQYF
.,TRBV6-5,TRBJ2-5,.,TGTGCCAGCAGATCCCGTCAAGAGACCCAGTACTTC,CASRSRQETQYF
.,TRBV7-6,TRBJ1-2,.,TGTGCCAGCAGCTTAGATGGGGGAGGAGGCTACACCTTC,CASSLDGGGGYTF
.,TRBV2,TRBJ2-1,TRBD2,TGTGCCAGCAGTGGCGGGAGGTACGGTGAGCAGTTCTTC,CASSGGRYGEQFF
.,TRBV29-1,TRBJ2-1,.,TGCAGCGTCCTGCCCCGGGGGAATGAGCAGTTCTTC,CSVLPRGNEQFF
.,TRBV15,TRBJ2-2,TRBD1,TGTGCCACCAGCAGTTATACAGGGGGCAGGACCGGGGAGCTGTTTTTT,CATSSYTGGRTGELFF
.,TRBV21-1,TRBJ2-3,.,TGTGCCACAAGGGGCCAGGACCGCGGCCGATCCACTTGCACAGATACGCAGTATTTT,CATRGQDRGRSTCTDTQYF
.,TRBV9,TRBJ2-3,.,TGTGCCAGCAGCGTACACAGGGATACGCAGTATTTT,CASSVHRDTQYF
.,TRBV6-1,TRBJ2-7,.,TGTGCCAGCAGCAGATACACGTTCTACGAGCAGTACTTC,CASSRYTFYEQYF